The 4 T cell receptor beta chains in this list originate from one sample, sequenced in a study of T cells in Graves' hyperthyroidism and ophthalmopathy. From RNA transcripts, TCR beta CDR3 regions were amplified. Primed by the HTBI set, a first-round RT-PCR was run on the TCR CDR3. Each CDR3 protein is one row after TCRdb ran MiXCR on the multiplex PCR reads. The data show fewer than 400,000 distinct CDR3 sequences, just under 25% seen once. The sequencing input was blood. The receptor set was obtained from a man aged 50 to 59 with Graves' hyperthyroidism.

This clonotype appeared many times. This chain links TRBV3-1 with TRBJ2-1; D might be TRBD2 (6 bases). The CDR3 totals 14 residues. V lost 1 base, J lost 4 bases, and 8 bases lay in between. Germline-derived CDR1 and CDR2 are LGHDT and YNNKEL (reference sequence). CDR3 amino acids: CASSQGTNYNEQFF. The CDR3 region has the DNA TGTGCCAGCAGCCAAGGGACTAATTACAATGAGCAGTTCTTC.

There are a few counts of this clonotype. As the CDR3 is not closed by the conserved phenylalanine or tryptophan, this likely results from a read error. The CDR3 region is CASSSETGAGYEQYL. CDR3 DNA sequence: TGTGCCAGCAGTTCCGAGACAGGGGCAGGCTACGAGCAGTACCTC. J is TRBJ2-7 and V is TRBV6-2 or TRBV6-3, with 8 bases that match TRBD1. Germline CDR1 MNHEY, CDR2 SVGEGT. The CDR3 has 15 amino acids. Germline trimming cut 4 bases from V and 3 bases from J; bases unmatched to any gene: 8.

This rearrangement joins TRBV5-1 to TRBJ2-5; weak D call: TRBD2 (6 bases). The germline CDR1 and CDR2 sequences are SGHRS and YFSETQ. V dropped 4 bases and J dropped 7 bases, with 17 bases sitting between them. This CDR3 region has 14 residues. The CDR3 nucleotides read TGCGCCAGCAGCCTAAGACTAGGAAGCGCGACCCAGTACTTC. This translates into CASSLRLGSATQYF.

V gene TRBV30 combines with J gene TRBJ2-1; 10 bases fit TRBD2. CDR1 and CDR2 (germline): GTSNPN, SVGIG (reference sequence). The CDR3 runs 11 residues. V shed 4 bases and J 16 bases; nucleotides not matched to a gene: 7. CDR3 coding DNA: TGTGCCTGGAATTCCCTAGCGGGAGTCTTCTTC. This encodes CAWNSLAGVFF.